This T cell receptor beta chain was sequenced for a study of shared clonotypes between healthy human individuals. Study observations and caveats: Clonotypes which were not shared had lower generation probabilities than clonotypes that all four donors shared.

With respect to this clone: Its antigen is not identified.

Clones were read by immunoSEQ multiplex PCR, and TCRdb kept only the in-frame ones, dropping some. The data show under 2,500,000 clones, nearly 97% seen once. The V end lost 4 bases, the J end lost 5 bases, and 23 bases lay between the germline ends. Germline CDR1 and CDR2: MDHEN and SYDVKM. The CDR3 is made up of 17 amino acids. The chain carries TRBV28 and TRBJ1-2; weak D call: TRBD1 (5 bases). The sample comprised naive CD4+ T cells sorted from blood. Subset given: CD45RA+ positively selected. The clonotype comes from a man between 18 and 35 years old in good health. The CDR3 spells CASSSTDPKNIRYGYTF. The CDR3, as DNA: TGTGCCAGCAGTTCGACAGATCCTAAGAACATCAGGTATGGCTACACCTTC.